Below are 25 T cell receptor beta chains sequenced from a single sample in a study of T cell responses to AZD1222 COVID-19 vaccine. Measured with immunoSEQ multiplex PCR; TCRdb has only the in-frame clones, and not every one. The repertoire holds roughly 150,000 clones, with about 94% as singletons. Sequenced here: peripheral blood, sampled on day 0 of AZD1222 vaccination. These receptors all stem from an adult in good health.

The V and J genes are TRBV28 and TRBJ2-7; D is uncertain. Trimming cost V 6 bases and J 2 bases, with 14 bases left between them. The CDR3 is made up of 14 amino acids. In germline, CDR1 is MDHEN, CDR2 SYDVKM. CDR3 amino acids: CASRSAGPTYEQYF. CDR3 DNA sequence: TGTGCCAGCAGGTCCGCCGGGCCGACCTACGAGCAGTACTTC.

The chain links TRBV29-1 to TRBJ2-7, with 9 bases fitting TRBD1. With 8 bases clipped from V and 1 base from J, the junction kept 9 bases outside the gene matches. There are 14 residues in the CDR3. CDR1 and CDR2 (germline): SQVTM, ANQGSEA. The CDR3 DNA is TGCAGCACAAACTCGGGACAGGGTTCCTACGAGCAGTACTTC. Translating it yields CSTNSGQGSYEQYF.

This clone showed up just once. V gene TRBV9 combines with J gene TRBJ1-5; 7 bases align to TRBD1. J gave up 4 bases and V 0 bases, and 4 bases lay outside the gene matches. This CDR3 has 15 residues. The germline V gene has CDR1 SGDLS and CDR2 YYNGEE. CDR3 sequence: CASSVGGTVNQPQHF. As DNA, the CDR3 is TGTGCCAGCAGCGTAGGGGGGACAGTAAATCAGCCCCAGCATTTT.

The rearrangement links TRBV19 to TRBJ1-5; D not resolved. This CDR3 region has 13 residues. CDR1 is LNHDA and CDR2 is SQIVND in the germline V gene (reference sequence). The germline V and J ends were trimmed by 9 bases and 5 bases, with 14 bases remaining between them. The CDR3 coding sequence is TGTGCCAGCAACCGGAAGGGAGATCAGCCCCAGCATTTT. Translated, it gives CASNRKGDQPQHF.

CDR3 in amino acids: CASSLGAEEALANHGYTF. The CDR3 DNA reads as TGTGCCAGCAGCTTAGGTGCGGAGGAAGCATTAGCGAACCATGGCTACACCTTC. The chain has TRBV13 and TRBJ1-2, with D unclear. This CDR3 contains 18 residues. Germline V lookup: CDR1 PRHDT, CDR2 FYEKMQ (reference sequence). The V end was cut by 0 bases, the J end by 6 bases, with 23 bases between. Supplemented by reference TRBV13 and TRBJ1-2, the full variable domain reads AAGVIQSPRHLIKEKRETATLKCYPIPRHDTVYWYQQGPGQDPQFLISFYEKMQSDKGSIPDRFSAQQFSDYHSELNMSSLELGDSALYFCASSLGAEEALANHGYTFGSGTRLTVV.

The chain carries TRBV28 and TRBJ1-3; unclear D gene. The V end lost 0 bases, the J end lost 0 bases, and 9 bases lay between the germline ends. CDR1 and CDR2 (germline): MDHEN, SYDVKM. The CDR3 is 16 residues long. CDR3: CASSLWGQNSGNTIYF. CDR3 DNA: TGTGCCAGCAGTTTATGGGGCCAGAACTCTGGAAACACCATATATTTT.

In DNA form, the CDR3 reads TGTGCCAGCAGCCAAGACGGAGGGAACACTGAAGCTTTCTTT. This encodes CASSQDGGNTEAFF. The gene calls are TRBV3-1 (or the pseudogene TRBV3-2) and TRBJ1-1; no clear D gene. The CDR3 spans 14 residues. The V gene lost 0 bases and the J gene lost 1 base, with 6 bases spanning the gap. The germline V gene encodes CDR1 LGHDT and CDR2 YNNKEL (reference sequence).

The V gene is TRBV30, the J gene TRBJ1-5; D is ambiguous. From germline, CDR1 is GTSNPN and CDR2 SVGIG (reference sequence). The length of the CDR3 is 14 residues. V lost 2 bases and J lost 2, with 10 bases in between. CDR3 amino acids: CAWSPGVGNQPQHF. The DNA for the CDR3 is TGTGCCTGGAGTCCTGGGGTGGGCAATCAGCCCCAGCATTTT.

The V gene is TRBV19, the J gene TRBJ2-3; 9 bases fit TRBD2. CDR1 is LNHDA, CDR2 SQIVND, per germline (reference sequence). V shed 3 bases and J 1 base; nucleotides not matched to a gene: 2. The CDR3 spans 15 residues. CDR3 protein: CASSIASGGTDTQYF. The CDR3 DNA reads TGTGCCAGTAGTATCGCTAGCGGGGGCACAGATACGCAGTATTTT.

This clone appeared once. The rearrangement uses TRBV29-1 and TRBJ1-1; D gene unclear. The CDR3 is 11 amino acids. CDR1 SQVTM and CDR2 ANQGSEA come from the germline V gene. V lost 6 bases and J lost 5, with 10 bases in between. The CDR3 DNA sequence: TGCAGCGTAAGAGGAGGGACTGAAGCTTTCTTT. Translating gives CSVRGGTEAFF.

The chain combines TRBV19 with TRBJ2-2; D gene ambiguous. CDR3 length equals 14 residues. V lost 10 bases and J 1 base, leaving 13 bases between the germline ends. Germline assignment: CDR1 LNHDA and CDR2 SQIVND (reference sequence). CDR3 region: CATLAPVNTGELFF. CDR3 bases: TGTGCCACCCTGGCGCCGGTGAACACCGGGGAGCTGTTTTTT.

J is TRBJ1-1 and V is TRBV7-9; tentatively, D is TRBD1 (6 bases). Looked up from germline, CDR1 is SEHNR and CDR2 is FQNEAQ (reference sequence). This CDR3 has 13 amino acids. With 2 bases removed from V and 5 bases from J, the gap between germline ends came to 9 bases. In DNA form, the CDR3 reads TGTGCCAGCAGCTTACTGGGGGCGACTGAAGCTTTCTTT. Amino acid sequence: CASSLLGATEAFF.

V and J are TRBV5-1 and TRBJ1-6; 9 bases are shared with TRBD1. Germline V gene data show CDR1 as SGHRS and CDR2 as YFSETQ. There are 15 residues in the CDR3. V lost 4 bases to trimming and J lost 9 bases; unmatched junction nucleotides: 8. The CDR3 reads CASSLRQGVGSPLHF. CDR3 nucleotide sequence: TGCGCCAGCAGCCTGCGACAGGGGGTGGGTTCACCCCTCCACTTT.

The rearrangement links TRBV5-8 to TRBJ1-4; D gene ambiguous. V lost 2 bases and J lost 3, with 11 bases in between. This CDR3 region has 15 residues. Germline-derived CDR1 and CDR2 are SGHTS and YDEGEE. The CDR3 loop is CASSFWERSNEKLFF. The CDR3 DNA reads TGTGCCAGCAGCTTCTGGGAAAGGTCTAATGAAAAACTGTTTTTT.

The chain has TRBV5-1 and TRBJ2-6, with TRBD2 as a possible D gene (6 bases). Trimming removed 4 bases at V and 0 bases at J, with 14 bases between. This CDR3 is 17 amino acids long. Germline-derived CDR1 and CDR2 are SGHRS and YFSETQ. The CDR3 loop reads CASSMEGPRSGANVLTF. DNA for the CDR3: TGCGCCAGCAGCATGGAGGGACCGCGCTCTGGGGCCAACGTCCTGACTTTC.

The V and J genes are TRBV18 and TRBJ2-7; the match to TRBD1 covers 8 bases. The V gene's germline CDR1 is KGHSH and CDR2 LQKENI. V lost 3 bases and J lost 2; bases outside the gene matches: 9. The CDR3 covers 16 residues. The CDR3 loop reads CASSPEYSGQAYEQYF. DNA of the CDR3: TGTGCCAGCTCACCCGAATATTCGGGACAGGCCTACGAGCAGTACTTC.

V gene TRBV7-3 combines with J gene TRBJ1-2; a possible D gene is TRBD1 (5 bases). V was pared by 5 bases and J by 4 bases, with 14 bases between. CDR1 is SGHTA and CDR2 is FQGTGA in the germline V gene. The CDR3 covers 14 residues. CDR3 sequence reads: CASSPSGTGYGYTF. CDR3 DNA sequence: TGTGCCAGCAGCCCCTCCGGGACGGGCTATGGCTACACCTTC.

This sequence joins TRBV2 and TRBJ2-3, with D possibly TRBD1 on 7 matching bases. Germline V lookup: CDR1 SNHLY, CDR2 FYNNEI. V was trimmed by 3 bases and J by 1 base, leaving 17 bases between them. The CDR3 spans 17 residues. The CDR3 sequence: CASSEAGGGIRTDTQYF. The CDR3 DNA reads TGTGCCAGCAGTGAGGCAGGGGGAGGAATACGCACAGATACGCAGTATTTT.

The genes are TRBV5-4 and TRBJ2-5; perhaps TRBD2 as D (5 bases). CDR1 is SGHNT and CDR2 is YYREEE in the germline V gene (reference sequence). This CDR3 spans 13 amino acids. Trimming removed 2 bases at V and 1 base at J, with 6 bases between. The CDR3 DNA sequence: TGTGCCAGCAGCTTCGGGGTCCAAGAGACCCAGTACTTC. This sequence encodes CASSFGVQETQYF.

The chain carries TRBV19 and TRBJ2-1; TRBD1 agrees at 7 bases. J was trimmed by 6 bases and V by 1 base; bases with no gene match: 9. CDR1 and CDR2 (germline): LNHDA, SQIVND (reference sequence). The CDR3 length is 16 residues. CDR3 region: CASSIGHRDRPNEQFF. The CDR3 coding sequence is TGTGCCAGTAGTATAGGGCACCGGGACAGACCCAATGAGCAGTTCTTC.

The V and J genes are TRBV19 and TRBJ2-5, with 8 bases matching TRBD1. The trim removed 3 bases at V and 3 bases at J, leaving 3 bases unmatched. The CDR3 totals 14 residues. Germline V lookup: CDR1 LNHDA, CDR2 SQIVND (reference sequence). CDR3 nucleotide sequence: TGTGCCAGTAGTATGAAGGACAGGGAAGAGACCCAGTACTTC. As protein: CASSMKDREETQYF.

The chain carries TRBV5-1 and TRBJ1-4; 8 bases align to TRBD1. Germline V gives CDR1 SGHRS, CDR2 YFSETQ. With 4 bases clipped from V and 6 bases from J, the junction kept 2 bases outside the gene matches. The CDR3 has 13 residues. CDR3 DNA sequence: TGCGCCAGCAGCACGACAGGGGATGAAAAACTGTTTTTT. This sequence encodes CASSTTGDEKLFF.

The chain links TRBV5-6 to TRBJ1-1; 9 bases fit TRBD1. J gave up 4 bases and V 4 bases, and 5 bases lay outside the gene matches. The CDR3 covers 14 residues. Germline CDR1 and CDR2: SGHDT and YYEEEE. CDR3 coding DNA: TGTGCCAGCAGCCGGGGACAGGGAAGCACTGAAGCTTTCTTT. Translating it yields CASSRGQGSTEAFF.

With regard to this clone: One junction end does not reproduce the germline sequence, and a read error may be involved. J is TRBJ2-1 and V is TRBV5-1; perhaps TRBD2 as D (6 bases). The CDR3 loop spans 15 amino acids. The germline gives CDR1 SGHRS, CDR2 YFSETQ. CDR3: CASTLAGSSYNEQFF. As DNA, the CDR3 is TGCGCCAGCACCTTGGCGGGGAGCTCCTACAATGAGCAGTTCTTC.

J is TRBJ1-2 and V is TRBV7-3; no clear D. Germline loops: CDR1 SGHTA, CDR2 FQGTGA. The CDR3 runs 13 residues. Trimming took 0 bases from V and 4 from J, leaving 6 bases between them. CDR3 amino acids: CASSLTAGYGYTF. CDR3 sequence (DNA): TGTGCCAGCAGCTTAACGGCGGGCTATGGCTACACCTTC.